Described below is a single T cell receptor (beta chain) sequence and its context. The antigen is unknown. Germline V gene lookup returns CDR1 KGHDR and CDR2 SFDVKD. Trimming removed 7 bases at V and 6 bases at J, with 20 bases between. The length of the CDR3 is 15 residues. Each CDR3 protein is one row after TCRdb ran MiXCR on the reads. The table lists a few hundred thousand distinct CDR3 sequences, approximately 40% of them singletons. This sample stems from a study of T cell repertoires in cytomegalovirus infection. Findings of the study overall: Dominating the ex vivo response were TCR beta clonotypes that were CMV-specific and HLA-C-restricted.

The sample here was cultured PBMCs, taken from culture after CMV antigen stimulation. This clonotype was obtained from a human donor in good health (CMV status not recorded). Some clones in this sample may be carry-over from other donors' samples. The V call is TRBV24-1, the J call TRBJ1-2; the D is unclear. For the CDR3, the DNA is TGTGCCACCAGCGTCGAGGGCCGTGGCTTCGATGGCTACACCTTC. Translating gives CATSVEGRGFDGYTF.